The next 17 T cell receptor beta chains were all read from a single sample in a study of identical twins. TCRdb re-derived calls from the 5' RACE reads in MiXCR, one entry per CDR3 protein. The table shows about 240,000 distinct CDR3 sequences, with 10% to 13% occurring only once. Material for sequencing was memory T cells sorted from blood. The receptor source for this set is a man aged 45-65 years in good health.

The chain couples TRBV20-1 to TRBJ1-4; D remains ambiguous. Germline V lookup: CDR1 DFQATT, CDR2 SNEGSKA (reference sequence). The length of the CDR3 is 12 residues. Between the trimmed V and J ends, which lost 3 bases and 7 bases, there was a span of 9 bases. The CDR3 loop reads CSARGPSEKLFF. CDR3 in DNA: TGCAGTGCTAGGGGCCCGAGTGAAAAACTGTTTTTT.

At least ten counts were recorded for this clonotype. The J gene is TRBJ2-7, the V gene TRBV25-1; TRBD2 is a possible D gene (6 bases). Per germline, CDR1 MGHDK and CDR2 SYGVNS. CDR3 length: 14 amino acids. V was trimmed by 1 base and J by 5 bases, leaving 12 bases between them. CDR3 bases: TGTGCCAGCAGTGAATCCGCCCGGGGGAACGAGCAGTACTTC. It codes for CASSESARGNEQYF.

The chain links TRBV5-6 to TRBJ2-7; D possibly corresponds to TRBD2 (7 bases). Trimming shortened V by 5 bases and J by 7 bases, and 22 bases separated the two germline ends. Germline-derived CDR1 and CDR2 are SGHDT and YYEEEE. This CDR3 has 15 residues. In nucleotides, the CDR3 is TGTGCCAGCAGTTCCGCGGGGGCTCTCCGGGAAGAGCAGTACTTC. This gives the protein CASSSAGALREEQYF.

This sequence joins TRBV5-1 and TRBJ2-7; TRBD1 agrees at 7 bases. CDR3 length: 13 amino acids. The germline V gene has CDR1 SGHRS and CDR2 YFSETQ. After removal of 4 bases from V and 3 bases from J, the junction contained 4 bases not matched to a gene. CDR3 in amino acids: CASSQGQIYEQYF. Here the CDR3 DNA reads TGCGCCAGCAGCCAGGGACAGATCTACGAGCAGTACTTC. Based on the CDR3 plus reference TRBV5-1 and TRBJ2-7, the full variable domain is KAGVTQTPRYLIKTRGQQVTLSCSPISGHRSVSWYQQTPGQGLQFLFEYFSETQRNKGNFPGRFSGRQFSNSRSEMNVSTLELGDSALYLCASSQGQIYEQYFGPGTRLTVT.

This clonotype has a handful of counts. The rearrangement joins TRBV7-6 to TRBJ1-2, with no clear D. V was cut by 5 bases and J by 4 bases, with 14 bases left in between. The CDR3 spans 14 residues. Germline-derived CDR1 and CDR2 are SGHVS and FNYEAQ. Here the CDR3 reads CASSPVADSYGYTF. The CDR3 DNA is TGTGCCAGCAGCCCCGTGGCAGATTCCTATGGCTACACCTTC.

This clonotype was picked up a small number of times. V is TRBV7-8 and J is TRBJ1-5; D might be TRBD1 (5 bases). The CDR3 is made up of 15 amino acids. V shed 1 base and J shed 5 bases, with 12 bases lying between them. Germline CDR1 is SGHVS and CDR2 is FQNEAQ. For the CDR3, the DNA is TGTGCCAGCAGCTTAGATCGTTGGGGGGATCAGCCCCAGCATTTT. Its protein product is CASSLDRWGDQPQHF.

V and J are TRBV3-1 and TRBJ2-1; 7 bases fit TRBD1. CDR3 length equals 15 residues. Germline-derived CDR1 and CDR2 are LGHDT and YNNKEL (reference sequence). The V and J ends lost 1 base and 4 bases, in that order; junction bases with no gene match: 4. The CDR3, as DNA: TGTGCCAGCAGCCAAGCCGGGACAGATTACAATGAGCAGTTCTTC. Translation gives CASSQAGTDYNEQFF.

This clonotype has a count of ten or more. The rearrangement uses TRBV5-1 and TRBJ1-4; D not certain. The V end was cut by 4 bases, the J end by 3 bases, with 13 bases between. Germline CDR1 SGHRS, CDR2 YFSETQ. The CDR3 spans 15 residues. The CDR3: CASSQRQAPNEKLFF. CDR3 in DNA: TGCGCCAGCAGCCAACGACAAGCCCCTAATGAAAAACTGTTTTTT.

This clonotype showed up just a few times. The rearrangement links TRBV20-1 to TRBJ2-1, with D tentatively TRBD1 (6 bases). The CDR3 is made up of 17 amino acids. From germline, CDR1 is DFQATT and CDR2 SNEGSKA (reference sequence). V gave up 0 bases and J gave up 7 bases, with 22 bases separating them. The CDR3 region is CSARDPYSPGAWNEQFF. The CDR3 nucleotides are TGCAGTGCTAGAGATCCCTACTCTCCAGGGGCGTGGAATGAGCAGTTCTTC.

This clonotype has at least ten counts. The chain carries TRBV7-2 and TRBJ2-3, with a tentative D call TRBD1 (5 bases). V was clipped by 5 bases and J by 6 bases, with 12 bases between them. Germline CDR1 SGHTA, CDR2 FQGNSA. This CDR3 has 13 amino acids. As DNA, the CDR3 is TGTGCCAGCAGCCCTAGGGGCGTCGATACGCAGTATTTT. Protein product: CASSPRGVDTQYF.

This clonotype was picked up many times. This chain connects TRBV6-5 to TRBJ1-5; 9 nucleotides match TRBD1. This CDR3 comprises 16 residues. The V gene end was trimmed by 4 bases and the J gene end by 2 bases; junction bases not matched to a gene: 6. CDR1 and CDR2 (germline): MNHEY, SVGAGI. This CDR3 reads CASSSRDREGNQPQHF. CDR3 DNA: TGTGCCAGCAGTTCCCGGGACAGGGAAGGCAATCAGCCCCAGCATTTT.

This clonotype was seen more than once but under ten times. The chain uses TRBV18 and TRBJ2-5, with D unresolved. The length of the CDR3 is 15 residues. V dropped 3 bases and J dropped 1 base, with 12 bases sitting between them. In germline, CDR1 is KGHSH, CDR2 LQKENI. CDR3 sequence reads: CASSPRARPQETQYF. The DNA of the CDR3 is TGTGCCAGCTCACCCCGGGCTCGGCCCCAAGAGACCCAGTACTTC. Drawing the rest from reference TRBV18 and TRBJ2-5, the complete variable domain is NAGVMQNPRHLVRRRGQEARLRCSPMKGHSHVYWYRQLPEEGLKFMVYLQKENIIDESGMPKERFSAEFPKEGPSILRIQQVVRGDSAAYFCASSPRARPQETQYFGPGTRLLVL.

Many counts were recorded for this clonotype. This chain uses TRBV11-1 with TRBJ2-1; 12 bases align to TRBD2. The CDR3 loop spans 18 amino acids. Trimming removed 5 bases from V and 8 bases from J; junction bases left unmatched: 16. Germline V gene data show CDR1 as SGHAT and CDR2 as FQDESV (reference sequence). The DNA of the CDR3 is TGTGCCAGCAGCCCTCTAGTCCGACTAGCGGGAGCTTCTGATGAGCAGTTCTTC. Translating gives CASSPLVRLAGASDEQFF.

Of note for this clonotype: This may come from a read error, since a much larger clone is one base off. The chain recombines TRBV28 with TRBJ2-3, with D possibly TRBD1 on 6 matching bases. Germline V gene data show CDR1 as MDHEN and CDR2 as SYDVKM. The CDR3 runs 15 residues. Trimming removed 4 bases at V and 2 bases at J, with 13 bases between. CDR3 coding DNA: TGTGCCAGCAGTTCAACAGGGACCCCCACAGATACGCAGTATTTT. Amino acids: CASSSTGTPTDTQYF.

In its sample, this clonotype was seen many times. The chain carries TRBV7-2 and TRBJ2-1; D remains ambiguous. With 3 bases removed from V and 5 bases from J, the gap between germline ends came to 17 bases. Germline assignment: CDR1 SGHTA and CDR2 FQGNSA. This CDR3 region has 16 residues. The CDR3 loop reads CASSFPMGGANNEQFF. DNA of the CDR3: TGTGCCAGCAGCTTCCCGATGGGCGGAGCTAACAATGAGCAGTTCTTC.

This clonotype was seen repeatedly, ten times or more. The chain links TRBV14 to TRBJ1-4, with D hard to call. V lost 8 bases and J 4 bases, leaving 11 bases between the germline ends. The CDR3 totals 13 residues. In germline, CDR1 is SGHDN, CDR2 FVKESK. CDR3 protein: CASQRWYNEKLFF. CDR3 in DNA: TGTGCCAGCCAGAGATGGTATAATGAAAAACTGTTTTTT.

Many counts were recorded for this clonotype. CDR3 bases: TGTGCCAGCACCGACGCCTTGGGGTACGAGCAGTACTTC. Amino acid sequence: CASTDALGYEQYF. The chain uses TRBV28 and TRBJ2-7, with D hard to call. V shed 7 bases and J shed 4 bases, with 14 bases lying between them. This CDR3 has 13 residues. The V gene's germline CDR1 is MDHEN and CDR2 SYDVKM.